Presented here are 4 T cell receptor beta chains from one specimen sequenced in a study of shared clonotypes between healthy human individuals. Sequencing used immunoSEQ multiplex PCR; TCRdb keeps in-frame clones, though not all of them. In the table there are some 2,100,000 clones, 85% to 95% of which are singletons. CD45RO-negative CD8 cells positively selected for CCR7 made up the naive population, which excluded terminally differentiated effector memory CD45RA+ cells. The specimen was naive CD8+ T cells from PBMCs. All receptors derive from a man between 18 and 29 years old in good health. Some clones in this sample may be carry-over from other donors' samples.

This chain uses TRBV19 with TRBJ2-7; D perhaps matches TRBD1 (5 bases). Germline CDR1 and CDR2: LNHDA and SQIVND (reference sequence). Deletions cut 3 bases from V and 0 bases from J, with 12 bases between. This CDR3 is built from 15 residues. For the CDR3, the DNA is TGTGCCAGTAGTATCGGACACGCGAGCTCCTACGAGCAGTACTTC. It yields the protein CASSIGHASSYEQYF.

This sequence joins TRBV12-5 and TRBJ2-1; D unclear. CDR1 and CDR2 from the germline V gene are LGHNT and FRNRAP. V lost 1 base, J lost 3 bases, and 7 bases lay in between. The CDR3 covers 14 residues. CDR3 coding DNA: TGTGCTAGTGGTTTGGGGCTCAACTACAATGAGCAGTTCTTC. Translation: CASGLGLNYNEQFF. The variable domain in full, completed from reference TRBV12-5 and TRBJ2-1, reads DARVTQTPRHKVTEMGQEVTMRCQPILGHNTVFWYRQTMMQGLELLAYFRNRAPLDDSGMPKDRFSAEMPDATLATLKIQPSEPRDSAVYFCASGLGLNYNEQFFGPGTRLTVL.

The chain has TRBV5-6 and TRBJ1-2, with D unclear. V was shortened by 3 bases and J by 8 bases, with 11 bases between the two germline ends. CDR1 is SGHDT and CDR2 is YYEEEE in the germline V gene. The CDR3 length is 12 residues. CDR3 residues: CASSSGSGGYTF. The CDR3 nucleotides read TGTGCCAGCAGCTCAGGTAGCGGAGGCTACACCTTC.

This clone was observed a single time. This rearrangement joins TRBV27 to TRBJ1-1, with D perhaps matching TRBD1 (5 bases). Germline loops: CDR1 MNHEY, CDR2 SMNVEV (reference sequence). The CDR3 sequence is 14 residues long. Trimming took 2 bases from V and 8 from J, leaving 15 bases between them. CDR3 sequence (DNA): TGTGCCAGCAGTTTAATCGGAGGCAGGGACGAAGCTTTCTTT. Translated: CASSLIGGRDEAFF.